This TCR beta chain emerged from a study of T cells after yellow fever vaccination. Study summary: SMART-Seq v4 Ultra Low Input served to prepare low-cell-number fractions. Overall study results and limits: Post-booster reappearance was seen for most primary-vaccination clones (just over 95% CD4, around 88% CD8). Although the secondary response was weaker, it peaked faster, at day 5 versus 15.

This clonotype was recorded many times. Its specificity is unknown. From germline, CDR1 is WSHSY and CDR2 SAAADI. The V gene end was trimmed by 9 bases and the J gene end by 0 bases; junction bases not matched to a gene: 3. There are 13 residues in the CDR3. Conversion of TCR transcripts into cDNA relied on 5'RACE template switching, which added a universal primer site and UMIs. Via MiXCR, TCRdb re-called the 5' RACE reads, giving one row per CDR3 protein. The table records a few hundred thousand distinct CDR3 sequences, 11% of them present only once. Sequenced material: PBMCs, taken on the day of the first yellow fever vaccination. The chain is built from TRBV10-2 and TRBJ2-7; TRBD2 matches at 9 bases. The receptor comes from a man between 18 and 29 years old who received the YFV17D yellow fever vaccine. This CDR3 is CASQTSGSYEQYF. The CDR3 nucleotides read TGCGCCAGTCAGACTAGCGGCTCCTACGAGCAGTACTTC.